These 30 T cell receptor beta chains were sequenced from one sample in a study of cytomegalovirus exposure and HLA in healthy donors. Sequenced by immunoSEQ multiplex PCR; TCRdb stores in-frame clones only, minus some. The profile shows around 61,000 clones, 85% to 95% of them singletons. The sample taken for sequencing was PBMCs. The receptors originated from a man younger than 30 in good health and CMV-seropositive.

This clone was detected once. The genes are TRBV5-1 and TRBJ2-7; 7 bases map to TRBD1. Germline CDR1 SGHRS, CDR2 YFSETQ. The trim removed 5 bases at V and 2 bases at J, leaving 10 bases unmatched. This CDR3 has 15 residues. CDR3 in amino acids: CASRPIGTETYEQYF. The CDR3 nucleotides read TGCGCCAGCAGACCGATCGGGACAGAAACCTACGAGCAGTACTTC.

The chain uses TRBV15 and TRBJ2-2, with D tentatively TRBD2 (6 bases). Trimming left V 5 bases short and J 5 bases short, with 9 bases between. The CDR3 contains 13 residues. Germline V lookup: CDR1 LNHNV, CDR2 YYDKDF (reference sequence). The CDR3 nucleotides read TGTGCCACCAGCTTCGGGGGAACCGGGGAGCTGTTTTTT. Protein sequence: CATSFGGTGELFF.

In DNA, the CDR3 is TGCGCCAGCAGCCAAGATTATAGCAATCAGCCCCAGCATTTT. Amino acid sequence: CASSQDYSNQPQHF. The chain is built from TRBV4-1 and TRBJ1-5; D gene uncertain. V lost 0 bases, J lost 0 bases, and 3 bases lay in between. The CDR3 consists of 14 residues. Germline CDR1 MGHRA, CDR2 YSYEKL.

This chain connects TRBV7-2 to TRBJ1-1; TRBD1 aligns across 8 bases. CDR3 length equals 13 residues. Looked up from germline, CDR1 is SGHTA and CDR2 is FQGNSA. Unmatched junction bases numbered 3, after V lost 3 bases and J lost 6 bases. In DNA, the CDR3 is TGTGCCAGCAGCTTTGACAGGGGTGCTGAAGCTTTCTTT. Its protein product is CASSFDRGAEAFF.

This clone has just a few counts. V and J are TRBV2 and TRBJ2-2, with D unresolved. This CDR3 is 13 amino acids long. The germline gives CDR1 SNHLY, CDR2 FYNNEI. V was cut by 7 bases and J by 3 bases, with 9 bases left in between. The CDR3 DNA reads TGTGCCAGCAACGGAGACTACACCGGGGAGCTGTTTTTT. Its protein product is CASNGDYTGELFF.

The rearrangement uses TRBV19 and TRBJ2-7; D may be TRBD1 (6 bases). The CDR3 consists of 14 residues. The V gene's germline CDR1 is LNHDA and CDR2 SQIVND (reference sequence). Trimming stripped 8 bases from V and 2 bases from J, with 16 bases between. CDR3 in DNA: TGTGCCAGTGCCCCGGGACAATGGGCCTACGAGCAGTACTTC. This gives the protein CASAPGQWAYEQYF.

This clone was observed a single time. The CDR3 spells CSVNSGTKNTGELFF. As DNA, the CDR3 is TGCAGCGTGAACTCCGGGACTAAGAACACCGGGGAGCTGTTTTTT. This sequence joins TRBV29-1 and TRBJ2-2; 7 bases line up with TRBD2. Germline loops: CDR1 SQVTM, CDR2 ANQGSEA. The CDR3 contains 15 residues. The trim removed 6 bases at V and 1 base at J, leaving 8 bases unmatched.

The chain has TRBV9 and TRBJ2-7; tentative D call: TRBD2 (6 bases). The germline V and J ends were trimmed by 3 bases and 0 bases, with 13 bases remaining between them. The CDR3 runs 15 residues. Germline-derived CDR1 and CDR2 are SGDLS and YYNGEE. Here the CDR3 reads CASSGSAGSSYEQYF. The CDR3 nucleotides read TGTGCCAGCAGCGGTTCAGCGGGTTCCTCCTACGAGCAGTACTTC.

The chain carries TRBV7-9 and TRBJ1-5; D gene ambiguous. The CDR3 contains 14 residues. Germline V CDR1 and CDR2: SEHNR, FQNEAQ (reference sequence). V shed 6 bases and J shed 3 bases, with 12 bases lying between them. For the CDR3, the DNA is TGTGCCAGCAGTTTGGTCGGGAACAATCAGCCCCAGCATTTT. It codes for CASSLVGNNQPQHF.

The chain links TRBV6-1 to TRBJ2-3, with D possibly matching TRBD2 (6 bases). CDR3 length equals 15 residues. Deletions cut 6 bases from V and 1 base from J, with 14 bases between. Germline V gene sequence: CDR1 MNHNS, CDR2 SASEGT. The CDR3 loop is CASSWGGIRTDTQYF. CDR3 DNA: TGTGCCAGCAGCTGGGGAGGAATCCGCACAGATACGCAGTATTTT.

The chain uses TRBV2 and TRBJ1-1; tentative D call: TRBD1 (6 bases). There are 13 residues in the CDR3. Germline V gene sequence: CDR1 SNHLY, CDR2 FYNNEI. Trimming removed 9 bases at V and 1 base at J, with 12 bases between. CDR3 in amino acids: CASRRGGNTEAFF. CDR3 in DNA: TGTGCCAGTAGGAGAGGGGGGAACACTGAAGCTTTCTTT.

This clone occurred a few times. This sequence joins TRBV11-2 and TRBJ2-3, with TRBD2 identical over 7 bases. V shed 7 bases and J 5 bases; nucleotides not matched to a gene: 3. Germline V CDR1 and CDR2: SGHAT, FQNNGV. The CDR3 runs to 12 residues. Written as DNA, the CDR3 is TGTGCCAGCACCTCGGGGGGAGATACGCAGTATTTT. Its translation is CASTSGGDTQYF. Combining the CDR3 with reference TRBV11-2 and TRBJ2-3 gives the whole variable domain EAGVAQSPRYKIIEKRQSVAFWCNPISGHATLYWYQQILGQGPKLLIQFQNNGVVDDSQLPKDRFSAERLKGVDSTLKIQPAKLEDSAVYLCASTSGGDTQYFGPGTRLTVL.

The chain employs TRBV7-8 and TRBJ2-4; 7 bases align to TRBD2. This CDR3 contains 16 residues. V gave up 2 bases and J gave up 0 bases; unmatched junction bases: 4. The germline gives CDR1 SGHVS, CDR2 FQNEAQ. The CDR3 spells CASSLRLAAAKNIQYF. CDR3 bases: TGTGCCAGCAGCTTAAGGCTAGCGGCAGCCAAAAACATTCAGTACTTC.

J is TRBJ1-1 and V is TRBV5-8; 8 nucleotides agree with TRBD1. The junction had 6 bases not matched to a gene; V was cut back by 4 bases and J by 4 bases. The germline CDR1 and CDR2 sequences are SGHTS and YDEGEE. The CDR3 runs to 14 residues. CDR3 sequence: CASSQQGGVTEAFF. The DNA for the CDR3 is TGTGCCAGCAGCCAACAGGGGGGAGTCACTGAAGCTTTCTTT.

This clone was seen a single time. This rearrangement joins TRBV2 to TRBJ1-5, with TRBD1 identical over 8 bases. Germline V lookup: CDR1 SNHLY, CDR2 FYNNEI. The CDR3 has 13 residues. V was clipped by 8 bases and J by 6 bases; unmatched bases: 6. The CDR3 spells CASRDRPSQPQHF. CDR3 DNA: TGTGCCAGCCGGGACAGGCCATCTCAGCCCCAGCATTTT.

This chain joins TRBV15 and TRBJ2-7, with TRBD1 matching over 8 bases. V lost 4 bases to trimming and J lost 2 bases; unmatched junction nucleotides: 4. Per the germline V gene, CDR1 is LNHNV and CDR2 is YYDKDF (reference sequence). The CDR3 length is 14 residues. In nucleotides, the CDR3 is TGTGCCACCAGCACCGACAGGGGTCCCTACGAGCAGTACTTC. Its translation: CATSTDRGPYEQYF.

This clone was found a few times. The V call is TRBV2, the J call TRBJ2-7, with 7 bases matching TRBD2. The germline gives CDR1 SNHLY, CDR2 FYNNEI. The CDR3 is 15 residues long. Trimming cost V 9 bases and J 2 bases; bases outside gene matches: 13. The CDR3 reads CARRIRTGTTYEQYF. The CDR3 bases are TGTGCCAGGAGGATTCGGACCGGGACTACCTACGAGCAGTACTTC. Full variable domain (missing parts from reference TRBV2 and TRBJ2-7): EPEVTQTPSHQVTQMGQEVILRCVPISNHLYFYWYRQILGQKVEFLVSFYNNEISEKSEIFDDQFSVERPDGSNFTLKIRSTKLEDSAMYFCARRIRTGTTYEQYFGPGTRLTVT.

The CDR3 reads CASSRTLTQGTGELFF. As DNA, the CDR3 is TGTGCCAGCAGCCGTACTCTCACACAGGGAACCGGGGAGCTGTTTTTT. The V and J genes are TRBV28 and TRBJ2-2, with a possible D match to TRBD1 (6 bases). There are 16 residues in the CDR3. CDR1 and CDR2 from the germline V gene are MDHEN and SYDVKM. V shed 6 bases and J shed 5 bases, with 19 bases lying between them.

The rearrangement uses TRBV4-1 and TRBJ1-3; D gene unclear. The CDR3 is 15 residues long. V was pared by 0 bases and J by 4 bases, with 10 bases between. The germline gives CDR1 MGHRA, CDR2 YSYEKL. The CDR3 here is CASSQERKAGNTIYF. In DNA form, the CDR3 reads TGCGCCAGCAGCCAAGAGAGGAAGGCGGGAAACACCATATATTTT.

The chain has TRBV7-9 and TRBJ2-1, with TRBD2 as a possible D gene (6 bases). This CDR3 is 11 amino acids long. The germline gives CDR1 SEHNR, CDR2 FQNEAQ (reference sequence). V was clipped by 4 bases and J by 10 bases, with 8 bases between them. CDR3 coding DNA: TGTGCCAGCAGCTCCGGGAGAGAGCAGTTCTTC. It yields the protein CASSSGREQFF.

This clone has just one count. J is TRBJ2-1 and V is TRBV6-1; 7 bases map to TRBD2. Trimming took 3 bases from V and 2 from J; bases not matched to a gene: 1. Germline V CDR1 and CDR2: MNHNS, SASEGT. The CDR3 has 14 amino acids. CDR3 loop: CASSDGLAYNEQFF. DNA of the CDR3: TGTGCCAGCAGTGACGGACTAGCCTACAATGAGCAGTTCTTC.

CDR3 DNA: TGTGCCTGGAATTTAGCGGGAGGGCCCAACGAGCAGTACTTC. This codes for CAWNLAGGPNEQYF. The chain employs TRBV30 and TRBJ2-7; 11 nucleotides match TRBD2. The CDR3 is made up of 14 amino acids. The V segment lost 4 bases and the J segment 5 bases; nucleotides outside the gene matches: 7. Per germline, CDR1 GTSNPN and CDR2 SVGIG (reference sequence).

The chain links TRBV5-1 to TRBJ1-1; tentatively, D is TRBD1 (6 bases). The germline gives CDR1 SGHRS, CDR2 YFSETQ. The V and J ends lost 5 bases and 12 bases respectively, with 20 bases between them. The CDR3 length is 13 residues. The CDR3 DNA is TGCGCCAGCAGGAGACAGGAACCTGGGGAGACTTTCTTT. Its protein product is CASRRQEPGETFF.

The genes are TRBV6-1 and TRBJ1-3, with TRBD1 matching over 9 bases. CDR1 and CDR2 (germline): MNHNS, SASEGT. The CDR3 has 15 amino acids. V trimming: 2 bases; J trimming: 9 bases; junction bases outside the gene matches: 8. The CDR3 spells CASSESGQGRGTIYF. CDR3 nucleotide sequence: TGTGCCAGCAGTGAATCAGGACAGGGGCGAGGCACCATATATTTT.

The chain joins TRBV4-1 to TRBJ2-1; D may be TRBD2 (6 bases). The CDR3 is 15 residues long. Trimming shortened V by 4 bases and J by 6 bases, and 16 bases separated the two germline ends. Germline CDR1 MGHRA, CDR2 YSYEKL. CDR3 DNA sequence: TGCGCCAGCAGCCCAAGGAGGGCCGGGAGCAATGAGCAGTTCTTC. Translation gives CASSPRRAGSNEQFF.

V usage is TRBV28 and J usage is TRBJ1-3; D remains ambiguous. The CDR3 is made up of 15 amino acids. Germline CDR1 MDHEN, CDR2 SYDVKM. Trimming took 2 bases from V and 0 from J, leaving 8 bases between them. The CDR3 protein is CASSLQSFSGNTIYF. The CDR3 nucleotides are TGTGCCAGCAGTTTACAGTCTTTCTCTGGAAACACCATATATTTT.

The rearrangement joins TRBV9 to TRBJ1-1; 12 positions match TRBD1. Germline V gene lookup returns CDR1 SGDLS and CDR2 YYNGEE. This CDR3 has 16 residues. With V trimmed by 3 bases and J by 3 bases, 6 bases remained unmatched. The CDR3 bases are TGTGCCAGCAGCGACCACCGGGACAGGGGGCACACTGAAGCTTTCTTT. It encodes CASSDHRDRGHTEAFF. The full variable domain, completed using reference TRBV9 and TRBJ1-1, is DSGVTQTPKHLITATGQRVTLRCSPRSGDLSVYWYQQSLDQGLQFLIQYYNGEERAKGNILERFSAQQFPDLHSELNLSSLELGDSALYFCASSDHRDRGHTEAFFGQGTRLTVV.

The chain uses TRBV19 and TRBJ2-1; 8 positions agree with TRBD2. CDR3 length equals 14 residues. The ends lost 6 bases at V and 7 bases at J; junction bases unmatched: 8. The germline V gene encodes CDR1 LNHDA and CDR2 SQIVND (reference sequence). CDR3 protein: CASRERELWNEQFF. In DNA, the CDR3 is TGTGCCAGTAGGGAGCGGGAGTTATGGAATGAGCAGTTCTTC. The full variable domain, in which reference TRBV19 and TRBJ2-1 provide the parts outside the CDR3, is DGGITQSPKYLFRKEGQNVTLSCEQNLNHDAMYWYRQDPGQGLRLIYYSQIVNDFQKGDIAEGYSVSREKKESFPLTVTSAQKNPTAFYLCASRERELWNEQFFGPGTRLTVL.

The CDR3 loop reads CASRSGNTIYF. The CDR3 bases are TGTGCCAGCCGGAGCGGAAACACCATATATTTT. The V and J genes are TRBV30 and TRBJ1-3; D gene uncertain. The V gene lost 8 bases and the J gene lost 4 bases, with 9 bases spanning the gap. CDR1 is GTSNPN, CDR2 SVGIG, per germline (reference sequence). The CDR3 is made up of 11 amino acids.

The CDR3 DNA sequence: TGCGCCAGCAGCTGGAGCGGGAACGCGAACACCGGGGAGCTGTTTTTT. It is translated as CASSWSGNANTGELFF. The V call is TRBV5-1, the J call TRBJ2-2, with 7 bases fitting TRBD2. The V gene end was trimmed by 3 bases and the J gene end by 0 bases; junction bases not matched to a gene: 5. The V gene's germline CDR1 is SGHRS and CDR2 YFSETQ. This CDR3 has 16 residues.